This TCR beta chain was observed in a study of T-cell reconstitution after alpha-beta-depleted transplantation in children. Study results and limitations: Two months or so post-transplant, alpha-beta T cells reportedly derived from several hundred expanded graft clones. Counts and diversity of T cells one year after transplant came mostly from newly produced T cells. Surviving thymic progenitors and recipient T cells were the source of high TCRbeta diversity at day 60 in some patients.

V shed 0 bases and J shed 7 bases, with 19 bases lying between them. CDR3 length: 16 residues. Germline assignment: CDR1 DFQATT and CDR2 SNEGSKA (reference sequence). Preparing the TCRbeta library involved the use of unique molecular identifiers. TCRdb recomputed calls from the PCR reads with MiXCR, one row per CDR3 protein. Here the sample spans about 300,000 distinct CDR3 sequences, around 7.3% being singletons. This clonotype came up a few times. No antigen is known for it. This sequence joins TRBV20-1 and TRBJ2-1, with D hard to call. The sequence came from a female patient younger than 10 who had a stem cell transplant for Fanconi anemia, so the T cells may come from the graft donor. The material sequenced was peripheral blood, taken 360 days after TCRalphabeta/CD19-depleted stem cell transplant. The CDR3 region has the DNA TGCAGTGCTAGAGAAGTCGACCGATCGGGTGGGAATGAGCAGTTCTTC. This sequence encodes CSAREVDRSGGNEQFF.